A selection of T cell receptor beta chains follows, all from one sample in a study of radiation and T cells in renal cell carcinoma. Sequencing was performed with immunoSEQ multiplex PCR; in TCRdb, only in-frame clones are kept and a portion is missing. The table has about 49,000 clones, roughly four fifths seen once. The sample was blood, taken from a patient whose treatment included radiotherapy and nephrectomy. All receptors derive from a woman in her 70s with renal cell carcinoma. The CDR3 runs from the conserved cysteine through the conserved F or W. D genes are given only for firm matches. Clone size is given for some rows only: seen once, a few or many times, or a class if the clone is expanded.

abundance: -
v_gene: TRBV9
j_gene: TRBJ2-3
d_gene: TRBD1
CDR3nt: TGTGCCAGCACACCCCGGGACAGGGACGGTACGCAGTATTTT
CDR3aa: CASTPRDRDGTQYF

abundance: -
v_gene: TRBV6-5
j_gene: TRBJ1-1
d_gene: TRBD1
CDR3nt: TGTGCCAGCAGTCAGGGACAGGTGAACACTGAAGCTTTCTTT
CDR3aa: CASSQGQVNTEAFF

abundance: -
v_gene: TRBV5-4
j_gene: TRBJ2-7
d_gene: -
CDR3nt: TGTGCCAGCAGCCGCGACAGCTATACACTGTACTTC
CDR3aa: CASSRDSYTLYF

abundance: -
v_gene: TRBV29-1
j_gene: TRBJ2-2
d_gene: -
CDR3nt: TGCAGCGTTGTCAGGGGTACCGGGGAGCTGTTTTTT
CDR3aa: CSVVRGTGELFF

abundance: -
v_gene: TRBV2
j_gene: TRBJ1-4
d_gene: -
CDR3nt: TGTGCCAGCAGTGATGTGCGGGGATCTAATGAAAAACTGTTTTTT
CDR3aa: CASSDVRGSNEKLFF

abundance: -
v_gene: TRBV18
j_gene: TRBJ1-3
d_gene: -
CDR3nt: TGTGCCAGCTCACCGGACAACTCTGGAAACACCATATATTTT
CDR3aa: CASSPDNSGNTIYF

abundance: -
v_gene: TRBV2
j_gene: TRBJ1-5
d_gene: -
CDR3nt: TGTGCCAGCAGGGCTGGGGGAGCGAGCAATCAGCCCCAGCATTTT
CDR3aa: CASRAGGASNQPQHF

abundance: medium-sized
v_gene: TRBV27
j_gene: TRBJ2-5
d_gene: TRBD1
CDR3nt: TGTGCCAGTTGGGACAGACAAGAGACCCAGTACTTC
CDR3aa: CASWDRQETQYF

abundance: -
v_gene: TRBV5-6
j_gene: TRBJ1-2
d_gene: -
CDR3nt: TGTGCCAGCAGCTTGGCCGGCAGCTTCTATGGCTACACCTTC
CDR3aa: CASSLAGSFYGYTF

abundance: once
v_gene: TRBV27
j_gene: TRBJ2-5
d_gene: TRBD2
CDR3nt: TGTGCCTCAACATCCCGCGTAGCGGGGCGGGAGACCCAGTACTTC
CDR3aa: CASTSRVAGRETQYF

abundance: -
v_gene: TRBV25-1
j_gene: TRBJ2-3
d_gene: -
CDR3nt: TGTGCCAGCATAGGAAGCACAGATACGCAGTATTTT
CDR3aa: CASIGSTDTQYF

abundance: -
v_gene: TRBV11-2
j_gene: TRBJ1-6
d_gene: -
CDR3nt: TGTGCCAGCAGCCCAGGAGGGAGCTCCTATAATTCACCCCTCCACTTT
CDR3aa: CASSPGGSSYNSPLHF

abundance: -
v_gene: TRBV5-1
j_gene: TRBJ2-3
d_gene: TRBD2
CDR3nt: TGCGCCAGCAGCCTTCGACTAGCGGGAGGCACAGATACGCAGTATTTT
CDR3aa: CASSLRLAGGTDTQYF

abundance: -
v_gene: TRBV11-2
j_gene: TRBJ1-1
d_gene: -
CDR3nt: TGTGCCAGCAGCTTCGGACACGGCATGAACACTGAAGCTTTCTTT
CDR3aa: CASSFGHGMNTEAFF

abundance: -
v_gene: TRBV10-3
j_gene: TRBJ2-7
d_gene: -
CDR3nt: TGTGCCATCAGTGAGGGGGGGTACGAGCAGTACTTC
CDR3aa: CAISEGGYEQYF

abundance: -
v_gene: TRBV29-1
j_gene: TRBJ2-7
d_gene: TRBD1
CDR3nt: TGCAGCGCCGGACAGGCCTACGAGCAGTACTTC
CDR3aa: CSAGQAYEQYF

abundance: -
v_gene: TRBV4-3
j_gene: TRBJ1-5
d_gene: -
CDR3nt: TGCGCCAGCAGCCAAGATCAAGGACAGAATCAGCCCCAGCATTTT
CDR3aa: CASSQDQGQNQPQHF

abundance: -
v_gene: TRBV30
j_gene: TRBJ1-2
d_gene: -
CDR3nt: TGTGCCTGGAGCGGGCAGAACTATGGCTACACCTTC
CDR3aa: CAWSGQNYGYTF

abundance: once
v_gene: TRBV5-1
j_gene: TRBJ2-3
d_gene: -
CDR3nt: TGCGCCAGCAGGGGCTCCATAGAACCCCTCACAGATACGCAGTATTTT
CDR3aa: CASRGSIEPLTDTQYF

abundance: once
v_gene: TRBV6-5
j_gene: TRBJ2-7
d_gene: -
CDR3nt: TGTGCCAGCAGTTACTCGAGGCAAGCAAGCGAGCAGTACTTC
CDR3aa: CASSYSRQASEQYF

abundance: -
v_gene: TRBV19
j_gene: TRBJ1-1
d_gene: TRBD1
CDR3nt: TGTGCCAGTAGTATCACAGGGGTGACTGAAGCTTTCTTT
CDR3aa: CASSITGVTEAFF

abundance: -
v_gene: TRBV11-2
j_gene: TRBJ1-1
d_gene: -
CDR3nt: TGTGCCAGCAGGATCCCGGGACGAAACACTGAAGCTTTCTTT
CDR3aa: CASRIPGRNTEAFF

abundance: -
v_gene: TRBV19
j_gene: TRBJ1-5
d_gene: -
CDR3nt: TGTGCCAGTAGTATAGACTCACGGGGACAGCCCCAGCATTTT
CDR3aa: CASSIDSRGQPQHF

abundance: -
v_gene: TRBV5-4
j_gene: TRBJ2-3
d_gene: -
CDR3nt: TGTGCCAGCAGCTTGAGTGATACGCAGTATTTT
CDR3aa: CASSLSDTQYF

abundance: -
v_gene: TRBV15
j_gene: TRBJ2-7
d_gene: TRBD2
CDR3nt: TGTGCCACCAGGGGAGTGGGTTTAGCGGGGGACTCCTACGAGCAGTACTTC
CDR3aa: CATRGVGLAGDSYEQYF

abundance: -
v_gene: TRBV5-4
j_gene: TRBJ1-1
d_gene: -
CDR3nt: TGTGCCAGCAGTGTCGGGGGGGCGCGGAACACTGAAGCTTTCTTT
CDR3aa: CASSVGGARNTEAFF

abundance: -
v_gene: TRBV18
j_gene: TRBJ1-1
d_gene: TRBD1
CDR3nt: TGTGCCAGCTCATCTCAGGGGGGGGGTGAAGCTTTCTTT
CDR3aa: CASSSQGGGEAFF

abundance: -
v_gene: TRBV7-9
j_gene: TRBJ1-6
d_gene: -
CDR3nt: TGTGCCAGCAGCACCCCCAACCGGAGGGGGGCAAGTGATAATTCACCCCTCCACTTT
CDR3aa: CASSTPNRRGASDNSPLHF

abundance: -
v_gene: TRBV6-1
j_gene: TRBJ2-2
d_gene: TRBD1
CDR3nt: TGTGCCAGCAGTGAAGCAACACAGGGGAGCGGGGAGCTGTTTTTT
CDR3aa: CASSEATQGSGELFF

abundance: -
v_gene: TRBV9
j_gene: TRBJ1-6
d_gene: -
CDR3nt: TGTGCCAGCAGCCCAGAGGGGGAAGGTAATTCACCCCTCCACTTT
CDR3aa: CASSPEGEGNSPLHF

abundance: -
v_gene: TRBV5-6
j_gene: TRBJ2-3
d_gene: -
CDR3nt: TGTGCCAGCAGCCCTCAGATCGGGGTGGGCACAGATACGCAGTATTTT
CDR3aa: CASSPQIGVGTDTQYF

abundance: -
v_gene: TRBV20-1
j_gene: TRBJ2-7
d_gene: -
CDR3nt: TGCAGTGCTGGGGAGAACTACGAGCAGTACTTC
CDR3aa: CSAGENYEQYF

abundance: -
v_gene: TRBV6-6
j_gene: TRBJ2-3
d_gene: TRBD2
CDR3nt: TGTGCCAGCAGTTACTCATTGGGGGGGTGGGCAGATACGCAGTATTTT
CDR3aa: CASSYSLGGWADTQYF

abundance: -
v_gene: TRBV7-9
j_gene: TRBJ2-3
d_gene: -
CDR3nt: TGTGCCAGCAGCTGGTCAGGGGCCCCAGGGGCACAGCAGTATTTT
CDR3aa: CASSWSGAPGAQQYF

abundance: -
v_gene: TRBV5-1
j_gene: TRBJ2-1
d_gene: TRBD2
CDR3nt: TGCGCCAGCAGCTTGGGGACTAGCCACAATGAGCAGTTCTTC
CDR3aa: CASSLGTSHNEQFF

abundance: -
v_gene: TRBV2
j_gene: TRBJ2-7
d_gene: TRBD1
CDR3nt: TGTGCCAGCAGCGAACAGGGGGAGGCGTACGAGCAGTACTTC
CDR3aa: CASSEQGEAYEQYF

abundance: -
v_gene: TRBV11-2
j_gene: TRBJ1-4
d_gene: TRBD1
CDR3nt: TGTGCCAGCAGCGGTGGGACAGGGCGTAATGAAAAACTGTTTTTT
CDR3aa: CASSGGTGRNEKLFF

abundance: once
v_gene: TRBV5-8
j_gene: TRBJ2-3
d_gene: -
CDR3nt: TGTGCCAGCAGCTTGTATCAGGTTCCCACAGATACGCAGTATTTT
CDR3aa: CASSLYQVPTDTQYF

abundance: once
v_gene: TRBV4-3
j_gene: TRBJ2-7
d_gene: -
CDR3nt: TGCGCCAGCAGCCAAGTCTTAGGGGCCTACGAGCAGTACTTC
CDR3aa: CASSQVLGAYEQYF

abundance: -
v_gene: TRBV9
j_gene: TRBJ1-1
d_gene: -
CDR3nt: TGTGCCAGCAGCGTAGTAGGGGGGAACACTGAAGCTTTCTTT
CDR3aa: CASSVVGGNTEAFF

abundance: -
v_gene: TRBV6-7
j_gene: TRBJ2-7
d_gene: TRBD1
CDR3nt: TGTGCCAGCAGGGGGGGAACAGGGGGCGCTCCCTACGAGCAGTACTTC
CDR3aa: CASRGGTGGAPYEQYF

abundance: -
v_gene: TRBV5-5
j_gene: TRBJ1-5
d_gene: -
CDR3nt: TGTGCCAGCAGCTTTGGTTTGGGGGGCAATCAGCCCCAGCATTTT
CDR3aa: CASSFGLGGNQPQHF

abundance: -
v_gene: TRBV30
j_gene: TRBJ1-6
d_gene: TRBD1
CDR3nt: TGTGCCTGGGCGGGACAGGTGGATTCACCCCTCCACTTT
CDR3aa: CAWAGQVDSPLHF

abundance: -
v_gene: TRBV6-6
j_gene: TRBJ1-1
d_gene: -
CDR3nt: TGTGCCAGCCGAGAAGGTACTGAAGCTTTCTTT
CDR3aa: CASREGTEAFF

abundance: -
v_gene: TRBV5-6
j_gene: TRBJ2-2
d_gene: TRBD1
CDR3nt: TGTGCCAGCAGCCGGACAGGGGGCAACACCGGGGAGCTGTTTTTT
CDR3aa: CASSRTGGNTGELFF

abundance: -
v_gene: TRBV2
j_gene: TRBJ2-7
d_gene: -
CDR3nt: TGTGCCAGCAGTGATATTTCATACAGCCCGAAAGAGGGTCAGTACTTC
CDR3aa: CASSDISYSPKEGQYF

abundance: -
v_gene: TRBV5-8
j_gene: TRBJ1-3
d_gene: TRBD1
CDR3nt: TGTGCCAGCAGCTTGGCCAGGGGGAGGCTTGGAAACACCATATATTTT
CDR3aa: CASSLARGRLGNTIYF

abundance: -
v_gene: TRBV12-5
j_gene: TRBJ2-5
d_gene: TRBD1
CDR3nt: TGTGCTAGTGGTCGGGACAGTATTCAAGAGACCCAGTACTTC
CDR3aa: CASGRDSIQETQYF

abundance: -
v_gene: TRBV6-4
j_gene: TRBJ2-1
d_gene: TRBD2
CDR3nt: TGTGCCAGCAGTCGAAACCCTCGGGGACTAGCGGGAGTCAATGAGCAGTTCTTC
CDR3aa: CASSRNPRGLAGVNEQFF

abundance: -
v_gene: TRBV19
j_gene: TRBJ2-3
d_gene: -
CDR3nt: TGTGCCAGTAGTGAGGGTGGCGGCACAGATACGCAGTATTTT
CDR3aa: CASSEGGGTDTQYF

abundance: -
v_gene: TRBV7-6
j_gene: TRBJ2-7
d_gene: -
CDR3nt: TGTGCCAGCAGCTCGGACACGGCGCCTTACGAGCAGTACTTC
CDR3aa: CASSSDTAPYEQYF

abundance: once
v_gene: TRBV19
j_gene: TRBJ2-3
d_gene: TRBD1
CDR3nt: TGTGCCAGTAGCCTCGGACAGGGCACAGATACGCAGTATTTT
CDR3aa: CASSLGQGTDTQYF

abundance: -
v_gene: TRBV9
j_gene: TRBJ2-3
d_gene: TRBD2
CDR3nt: TGTGCCAGCAGCGTAGCCGAAGGGTCGCGGGGGGGTCACACAGATACGCAGTATTTT
CDR3aa: CASSVAEGSRGGHTDTQYF

abundance: -
v_gene: TRBV7-9
j_gene: TRBJ2-3
d_gene: TRBD2
CDR3nt: TGTGCCAGCAGTCCCACTAGCGGGGGGGCAGATACGCAGTATTTT
CDR3aa: CASSPTSGGADTQYF

abundance: few
v_gene: TRBV2
j_gene: TRBJ1-2
d_gene: -
CDR3nt: TGTGCCAGCAGTGAGAGTTTTGGGTCCTATGGCTACACCTTC
CDR3aa: CASSESFGSYGYTF

abundance: -
v_gene: TRBV6-1
j_gene: TRBJ1-2
d_gene: -
CDR3nt: TGTGCCAGCAGTGACGGCAGGGTCTATGGCTACACCTTC
CDR3aa: CASSDGRVYGYTF

abundance: -
v_gene: TRBV29-1
j_gene: TRBJ2-1
d_gene: -
CDR3nt: TGCAGCGTTGAAGGGACACGCGACTCCTACAATGAGCAGTTCTTC
CDR3aa: CSVEGTRDSYNEQFF